This T cell receptor beta chain was retrieved from a study of cytomegalovirus exposure and HLA in healthy donors. The PCR was carried out with 60 Vbeta primers and 13 Jbeta primers. Here immunoSEQ multiplex PCR was the method, and the copy in TCRdb shows in-frame clones only, minus some. This sample has approximately 260,000 clones, with roughly 81% found just once. This CDR3 is 12 amino acids long. The V end was cut by 3 bases, the J end by 7 bases, with 9 bases between. Germline lookup yields CDR1 LGHNA and CDR2 YNFKEQ. The sequenced material came from PBMCs. This clonotype was obtained from a woman aged 35 to 49 in good health and CMV-seropositive. The V call is TRBV4-2, the J call TRBJ1-2; D gene unclear. CDR3 nucleotides: TGTGCCAGCAGCCAGGGAGTATCTGGCTACACCTTC. Amino acid sequence: CASSQGVSGYTF.